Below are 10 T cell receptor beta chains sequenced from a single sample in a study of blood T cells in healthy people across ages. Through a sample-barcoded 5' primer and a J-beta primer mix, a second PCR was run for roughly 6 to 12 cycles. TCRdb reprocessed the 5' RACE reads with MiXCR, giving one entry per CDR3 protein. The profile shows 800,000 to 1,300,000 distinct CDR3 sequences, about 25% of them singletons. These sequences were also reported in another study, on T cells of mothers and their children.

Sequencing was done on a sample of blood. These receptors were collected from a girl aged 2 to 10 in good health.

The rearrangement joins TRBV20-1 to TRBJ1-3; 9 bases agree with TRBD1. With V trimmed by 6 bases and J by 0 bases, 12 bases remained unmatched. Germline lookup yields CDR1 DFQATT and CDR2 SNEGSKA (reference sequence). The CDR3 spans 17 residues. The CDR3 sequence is CSATSRDRADSGNTIYF. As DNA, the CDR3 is TGCAGTGCCACCTCCCGGGACAGGGCTGACTCTGGAAACACCATATATTTT.

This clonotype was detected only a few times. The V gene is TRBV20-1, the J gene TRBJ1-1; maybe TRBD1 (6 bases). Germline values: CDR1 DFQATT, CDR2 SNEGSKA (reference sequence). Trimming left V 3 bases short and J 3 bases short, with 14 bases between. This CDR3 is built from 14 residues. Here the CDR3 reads CSARAGERDTEAFF. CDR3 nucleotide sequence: TGCAGTGCTAGGGCAGGGGAGAGGGACACTGAAGCTTTCTTT.

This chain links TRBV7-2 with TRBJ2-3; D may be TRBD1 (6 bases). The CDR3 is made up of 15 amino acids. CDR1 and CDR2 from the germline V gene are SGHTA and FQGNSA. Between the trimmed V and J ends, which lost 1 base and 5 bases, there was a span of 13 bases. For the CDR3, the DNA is TGTGCCAGCAGCTTAGATCTCGTCAGGGGAGATACGCAGTATTTT. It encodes CASSLDLVRGDTQYF.

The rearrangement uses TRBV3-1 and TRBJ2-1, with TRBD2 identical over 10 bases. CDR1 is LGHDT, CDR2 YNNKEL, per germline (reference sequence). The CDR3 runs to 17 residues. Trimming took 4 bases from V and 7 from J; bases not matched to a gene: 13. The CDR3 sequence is CASSLEAGGFLSNEQFF. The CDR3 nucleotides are TGTGCCAGCAGCCTCGAAGCGGGAGGGTTTTTATCGAATGAGCAGTTCTTC.

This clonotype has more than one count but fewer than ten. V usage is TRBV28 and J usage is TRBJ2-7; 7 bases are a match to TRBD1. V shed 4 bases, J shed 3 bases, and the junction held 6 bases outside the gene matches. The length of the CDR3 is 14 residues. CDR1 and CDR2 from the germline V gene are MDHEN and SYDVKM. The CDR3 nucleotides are TGTGCCAGCAGTTGGCCGGGACAGTTCTACGAGCAGTACTTC. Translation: CASSWPGQFYEQYF.

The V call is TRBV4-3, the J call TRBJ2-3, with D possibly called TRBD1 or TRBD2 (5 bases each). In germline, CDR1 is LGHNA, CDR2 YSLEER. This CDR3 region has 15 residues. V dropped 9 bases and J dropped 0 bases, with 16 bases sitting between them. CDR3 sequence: CARGFVGASTDTQYF. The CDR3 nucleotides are TGCGCCAGAGGATTCGTCGGGGCAAGCACAGATACGCAGTATTTT.

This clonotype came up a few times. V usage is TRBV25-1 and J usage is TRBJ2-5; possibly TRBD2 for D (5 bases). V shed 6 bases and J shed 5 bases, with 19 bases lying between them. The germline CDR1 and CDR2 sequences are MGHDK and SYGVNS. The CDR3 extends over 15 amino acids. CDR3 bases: TGTGCCAGCAGCCAACTAAACCCGGAGCGGGAGACCCAGTACTTC. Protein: CASSQLNPERETQYF.

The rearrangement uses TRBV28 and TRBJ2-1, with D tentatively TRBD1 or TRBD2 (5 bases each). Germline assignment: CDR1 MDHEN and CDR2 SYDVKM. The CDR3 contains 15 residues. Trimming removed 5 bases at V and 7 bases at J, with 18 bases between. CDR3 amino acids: CASSPIRDPQNEQFF. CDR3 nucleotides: TGTGCCAGCAGTCCAATCCGGGACCCCCAGAATGAGCAGTTCTTC.

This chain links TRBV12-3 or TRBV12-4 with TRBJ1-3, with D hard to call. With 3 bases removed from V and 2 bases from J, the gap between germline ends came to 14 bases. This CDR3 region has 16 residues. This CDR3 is CASSFPGLGPGNTIYF. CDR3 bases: TGTGCCAGCAGTTTCCCGGGCCTAGGGCCTGGAAACACCATATATTTT.

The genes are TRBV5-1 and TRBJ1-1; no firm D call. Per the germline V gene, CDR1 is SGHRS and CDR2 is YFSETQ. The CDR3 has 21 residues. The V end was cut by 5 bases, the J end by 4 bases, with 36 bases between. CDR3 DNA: TGCGCCAGCAGTGAGTTTATGTTAACCGGAGTGAACCTGCGAGGGTTCACTGAAGCTTTCTTT. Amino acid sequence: CASSEFMLTGVNLRGFTEAFF.